Below, one TCR beta chain is given with its context. What it recognizes is unknown. This sample is drawn from a study of vaccination and CD4 T cells after COVID-19. On the study more broadly: The convalescents, six males and four females, included two who were Hispanic.

Treatment here: approximately nine-day PBMC culture with coronavirus spike peptide pools or control peptides (ViraFEST assay). Sequenced with the Oncomine TCR Beta short-read assay was DNA taken from cultured CD4+ T cells. TCRdb itself ran the PCR reads through MiXCR, one entry per CDR3 protein. The sample includes about 11,000 distinct CDR3 sequences, about 56% of them seen just once. The CDR3 sequence is 18 residues long. V shed 6 bases and J 0 bases; nucleotides not matched to a gene: 14. From germline, CDR1 is DFQATT and CDR2 SNEGSKA (reference sequence). This chain joins TRBV20-1 and TRBJ2-2; 9 nucleotides align to TRBD2. What was sequenced was CD4+ T cells from blood, cultured in vitro. The receptor was derived from a human donor who had recovered from COVID-19. The CDR3 DNA is TGCAGTGCGAAGGATTATCGAGCGGGAGGCGCGAACACCGGGGAGCTGTTTTTT. It yields the protein CSAKDYRAGGANTGELFF.